This T cell receptor (beta chain) was recovered during a study of blood T cell repertoires in COVID-19 (dated by TCRdb to 2020 to 2021). Context from the whole study: The collaborator samples originated in the United States, Italy and Spain and spanned the acute and convalescent phases of COVID-19. The material from the prospective study consisted of cDNA or gDNA derived from T cells, B-cell-depleted T cells, or PBMCs. Deeply sampled blood TCRbeta repertoires from subjects exposed to, actively infected with, or recovered from COVID-19 were included in the dataset. The repertoires were made available in a free public database intended to serve as a resource for research on the immune response to SARS-CoV-2. The samples were drawn from two sources: the first 160 participants of the ongoing ImmuneRACE study, and over 950 subjects contributed by 6 global collaborators. A de-identified subject ID, COVID-19 status, age in years and sex were almost always included in the sample metadata. Where available, HLA class I and class II types were taken from metadata supplied by the sample provider and were not determined by assay-based typing. Results and caveats for the whole study, not just this receptor: How much clinical and demographic metadata was included differed by source and by participant, and the metadata was provided uncurated.

The germline ends are 4 bases apart after V is trimmed by 5 bases and J by 5 bases. Looking up the germline V gene yields CDR1 SGHVS and CDR2 FQNEAQ. The CDR3, cysteine through phenylalanine, is 11 amino acids long. This entry keeps only the CDR3 DNA: 33 bases, framed from base 1. Details on this clone: What this receptor recognizes is not known. Qualities for individual bases were not recorded, and no much larger clone is one base off.

The immunoSEQ Assay, a bias-controlled multiplex PCR, was used to amplify TCRbeta CDR3 regions from genomic DNA. On the study's bioinformatics: Nucleated cell counts per sample were estimated from amplification of reference gene primers within the assay. To quantify the absolute abundance of each unique TCRbeta CDR3 rearrangement, sequence reads were collapsed and filtered. For each sample, productive Simpson clonality was calculated as the square root of Simpson's diversity index across productive rearrangements. TCRdb took over this immuneACCESS table, retaining in-frame rearrangements with V and J assigned. Such tables are incomplete; in checked studies, under half of the missing clones stem from an unresolved V gene, and the remainder is unexplained. V and J calls and clone size are copied from that table; D and trimming were computed from the DNA. The sample table records 350,000 to 550,000 clones; over 75% of these occur just once. The ten largest clones take up 0.95% to 1.3% of the sample.

Participants in the prospective study were enrolled through a virtual design, were aged roughly 18 to 95 years, and lived in 24 United States geographic areas. Cohort assignment in the prospective study relied on participant-reported clinical history from a screening survey and a study questionnaire. ImmuneRACE Cohort 3 recovered participants were defined by two consecutive negative NP/OP PCR tests, healthcare professional clearance, or symptom resolution. In the prospective study, mobile phlebotomists collected whole blood, serum and a nasopharyngeal or oropharyngeal swab from each participant. Prospective study participants could optionally give additional blood draws and questionnaires over an approximately two-month period. Prospective study blood samples were shipped either frozen or at room temperature before DNA extraction.

The material sequenced was PBMCs or T cells enriched from blood (not recorded which). The rearrangement joined TRBV7-8 to TRBJ2-1, with the D gene call left open. The receptor was derived from a man aged 25 to 45 who had recovered from COVID-19. CDR3 region: CASSPDNEQFF. Read as DNA, the sequence is TGTGCCAGCAGCCCCGACAATGAGCAGTTCTTC. Beyond the CDR3, the reference TRBV7-8 and TRBJ2-1 genes provide the residues; the full variable domain reads: GAGVSQSPRYKVAKRGQDVALRCDPISGHVSLFWYQQALGQGPEFLTYFQNEAQLDKSGLPSDRFFAERPEGSVSTLKIQRTQQEDSAVYLCASSPDNEQFFGPGTRLTVL.